This TCR beta chain appears in the sequencing data of a study of blood T cell repertoires in COVID-19. The overall study: Specimens from acute and convalescent COVID-19 originated in the United States, Italy and Spain. T cells, B-cell-depleted T cells, or PBMCs supplied cDNA or gDNA.

As processed by the authors: Estimation of nucleated cell counts was performed using reference gene primer amplification. Repertoires were generated with immunoSEQ multiplex PCR, while TCRdb's copy carries only in-frame clones and drops some. The DNA gave D and trimming, while V, J and clone size come from that table. The table includes 89,000 or so clones, around 85% detected once. This clone was seen only once. This CDR3 has 15 amino acids. V shed 1 base and J shed 5 bases, with 15 bases lying between them. From germline, CDR1 is SGHRS and CDR2 YFSETQ. The receptor's source is a man at least 80 years old with acute or convalescent COVID-19. The rearrangement links TRBV5-1 to TRBJ1-2; D might be TRBD1 (6 bases). The specimen sequenced was peripheral blood. CDR3 DNA sequence: TGCGCCAGCAGCTTGAGCTATCGGGACACTTATGGCTACACCTTC. Translating it yields CASSLSYRDTYGYTF. Full variable domain (remainder filled in from reference TRBV5-1 and TRBJ1-2): KAGVTQTPRYLIKTRGQQVTLSCSPISGHRSVSWYQQTPGQGLQFLFEYFSETQRNKGNFPGRFSGRQFSNSRSEMNVSTLELGDSALYLCASSLSYRDTYGYTFGSGTRLTVV.